One sample yielded the 8 T cell receptor beta chains listed below, sequenced in a study of blood T cell repertoires in COVID-19. Profiling relied on immunoSEQ multiplex PCR, and the TCRdb table lists in-frame clones only, not all of them. The table includes over 250,000 clones, approximately 90% detected once. Source material: PBMCs or T cells enriched from blood (not recorded which). Receptor source: a woman between 55 and 75 years old in a cohort exposed to, infected with or recovered from COVID-19 (not recorded which).

V is TRBV5-1 and J is TRBJ2-2; 9 nucleotides match TRBD2. V shed 3 bases, J shed 7 bases, and the junction held 4 bases outside the gene matches. CDR1 and CDR2 (germline): SGHRS, YFSETQ. The length of the CDR3 is 14 residues. As DNA, the CDR3 is TGCGCCAGCAGCTCATCTAGCGGGGTCGGGGAGCTGTTTTTT. Translation gives CASSSSSGVGELFF.

The chain recombines TRBV29-1 with TRBJ2-3; D unresolved. There are 13 residues in the CDR3. V lost 1 base to trimming and J lost 5 bases, with 10 bases between them. Germline V lookup: CDR1 SQVTM, CDR2 ANQGSEA. The CDR3 sequence: CSVEGPDLDTQYF. In DNA, the CDR3 is TGCAGCGTTGAAGGCCCAGATCTAGATACGCAGTATTTT.

The V and J genes are TRBV7-9 and TRBJ1-1, with D uncertain. The CDR3 covers 12 residues. Trimming took off 7 bases at V and 1 base at J, with 7 bases between the two ends. Germline lookup yields CDR1 SEHNR and CDR2 FQNEAQ (reference sequence). CDR3 sequence reads: CASNPKNTEAFF. CDR3 nucleotide sequence: TGTGCCAGCAACCCTAAGAACACTGAAGCTTTCTTT.

The chain recombines TRBV7-3 with TRBJ2-7; the match to TRBD1 covers 8 bases. The CDR3 length is 17 residues. V lost 2 bases to trimming and J lost 2 bases; unmatched junction nucleotides: 11. CDR1 and CDR2 from the germline V gene are SGHTA and FQGTGA. For the CDR3, the DNA is TGTGCCAGCAGCTTACCCACAGACAGGGGAAGGACCTACGAGCAGTACTTC. Its translation: CASSLPTDRGRTYEQYF.

The V gene is TRBV6-5, the J gene TRBJ1-1; D gene uncertain. Germline V gene data show CDR1 as MNHEY and CDR2 as SVGAGI. The CDR3 consists of 13 residues. V shed 6 bases and J shed 1 base, with 9 bases lying between them. The CDR3 reads CASSHTRNTEAFF. CDR3 nucleotide sequence: TGTGCCAGCAGCCACACCCGGAACACTGAAGCTTTCTTT.

This sequence joins TRBV28 and TRBJ1-2; TRBD1 aligns across 9 bases. In germline, CDR1 is MDHEN, CDR2 SYDVKM. J lost 3 bases, V lost 2 bases, and 19 bases had no gene match. This CDR3 region has 20 residues. The CDR3 is CASSLPALGQGMIIDYGYTF. The CDR3 DNA sequence: TGTGCCAGCAGTTTACCTGCCCTCGGACAGGGGATGATCATCGACTATGGCTACACCTTC.

This chain uses TRBV6-1 with TRBJ2-3; D remains ambiguous. V lost 2 bases and J 2 bases, leaving 5 bases between the germline ends. The CDR3 is 13 residues long. The germline V gene encodes CDR1 MNHNS and CDR2 SASEGT. CDR3 sequence (DNA): TGTGCCAGCAGTGAACACTACACAGATACGCAGTATTTT. Its protein is CASSEHYTDTQYF.

The table lists this clone with a few counts. V and J are TRBV9 and TRBJ1-2, with TRBD1 matching over 10 bases. Germline CDR1 SGDLS, CDR2 YYNGEE. This CDR3 has 14 amino acids. The V segment lost 2 bases and the J segment 3 bases; nucleotides outside the gene matches: 1. CDR3 region: CASSVGTGDYGYTF. The CDR3 DNA sequence: TGTGCCAGCAGCGTCGGGACAGGGGACTATGGCTACACCTTC.